One sample yielded the 29 T cell receptor beta chains listed below, sequenced in a study of blood T cells in healthy people across ages. Together with a sample-barcoded 5' primer, a J-beta primer mix was included in a second PCR lasting about 6 to 11 cycles. TCRdb re-analysed the 5' RACE reads in MiXCR, keeping a single row per CDR3 protein. There are over 1.5 million distinct CDR3 sequences in the sample; just under 50% occur only once, and about 2.1% lies in the top ten. Sequenced sample: blood. These TCRs come from a woman in her thirties or forties in good health.

This clonotype was detected once. In DNA form, the CDR3 reads TGCAGTGCCCCGACCGGGGGGAACTACGAGCAGTACTTC. It encodes CSAPTGGNYEQYF. The rearrangement joins TRBV20-1 to TRBJ2-7; 7 bases are a match to TRBD2. The CDR3 loop spans 13 amino acids. The germline V gene encodes CDR1 DFQATT and CDR2 SNEGSKA (reference sequence). J was trimmed by 3 bases and V by 6 bases; bases with no gene match: 8.

J is TRBJ1-1 and V is TRBV29-1; 8 bases line up with TRBD1. Germline V gene data show CDR1 as SQVTM and CDR2 as ANQGSEA. The trim removed 5 bases at V and 3 bases at J, leaving 8 bases unmatched. The CDR3 extends over 14 amino acids. The CDR3 DNA reads TGCAGCGTTCCTACAGGGGGAGCGGACACTGAAGCTTTCTTT. Protein product: CSVPTGGADTEAFF. The whole variable domain, remainder taken from reference TRBV29-1 and TRBJ1-1, is SAVISQKPSRDICQRGTSLTIQCQVDSQVTMMFWYRQQPGQSLTLIATANQGSEATYESGFVIDKFPISRPNLTFSTLTVSNMSPEDSSIYLCSVPTGGADTEAFFGQGTRLTVV.

This clonotype occurred a few times. The J gene is TRBJ2-1, the V gene TRBV7-2; 10 bases line up with TRBD1. J gave up 9 bases and V 7 bases, and 21 bases lay outside the gene matches. CDR1 and CDR2 (germline): SGHTA, FQGNSA. CDR3 size: 18 residues. CDR3 amino acids: CASMRDRGIAGSRGEQFF. The CDR3 nucleotides read TGTGCCAGCATGAGGGACAGGGGTATAGCGGGGTCCAGGGGTGAGCAGTTCTTC.

This chain links TRBV6-5 with TRBJ2-5; 7 positions agree with TRBD1. Germline V lookup: CDR1 MNHEY, CDR2 SVGAGI. This CDR3 contains 13 residues. Unmatched junction bases numbered 10, after V lost 10 bases and J lost 5 bases. CDR3 in amino acids: CATQGGGSETQYF. The CDR3 DNA sequence: TGTGCCACCCAAGGGGGCGGTTCGGAGACCCAGTACTTC.

This clonotype showed up just once. J is TRBJ2-5 and V is TRBV3-1; TRBD2 matches at 13 bases. V gave up 5 bases and J gave up 3 bases; unmatched junction bases: 6. The CDR3 has 16 residues. Germline V gene data show CDR1 as LGHDT and CDR2 as YNNKEL (reference sequence). The CDR3 nucleotides read TGTGCCAGCAGCTTCCGTGGACTAGCGGGGGAAGAGACCCAGTACTTC. This gives the protein CASSFRGLAGEETQYF.

The chain employs TRBV7-8 and TRBJ1-2; a possible D gene is TRBD1 (5 bases). The CDR3 length is 16 residues. Looked up from germline, CDR1 is SGHVS and CDR2 is FQNEAQ. V dropped 5 bases and J dropped 5 bases, with 21 bases sitting between them. The CDR3 DNA sequence: TGTGCCAGCAGCCCTGAATTAGGACACGACCTATATGGCTACACCTTC. Translation: CASSPELGHDLYGYTF. Together with reference TRBV7-8 and TRBJ1-2, the CDR3 gives the full variable domain: GAGVSQSPRYKVAKRGQDVALRCDPISGHVSLFWYQQALGQGPEFLTYFQNEAQLDKSGLPSDRFFAERPEGSVSTLKIQRTQQEDSAVYLCASSPELGHDLYGYTFGSGTRLTVV.

This clonotype has a single count. This rearrangement joins TRBV27 to TRBJ2-1; TRBD2 might be the D (6 bases). The length of the CDR3 is 15 residues. Trimming pared 6 bases from V and 7 bases from J, leaving 19 bases between. The germline V gene encodes CDR1 MNHEY and CDR2 SMNVEV (reference sequence). The CDR3 DNA sequence: TGTGCCAGCAGGCGGGACCTCAACCTCGGGAATGAGCAGTTCTTC. Translation: CASRRDLNLGNEQFF.

The count of this clonotype is one. This chain uses TRBV3-1 with TRBJ1-2; D might be TRBD1 (5 bases). Germline lookup yields CDR1 LGHDT and CDR2 YNNKEL (reference sequence). The CDR3 spans 16 residues. V was pared by 2 bases and J by 0 bases, with 13 bases between. The CDR3 bases are TGTGCCAGCAGCCAACAACGGGGCCTAGCTAACTATGGCTACACCTTC. Protein product: CASSQQRGLANYGYTF. Drawing the rest from reference TRBV3-1 and TRBJ1-2, the complete variable domain is DTAVSQTPKYLVTQMGNDKSIKCEQNLGHDTMYWYKQDSKKFLKIMFSYNNKELIINETVPNRFSPKSPDKAHLNLHINSLELGDSAVYFCASSQQRGLANYGYTFGSGTRLTVV.

This chain connects TRBV6-2 or TRBV6-3 to TRBJ2-7; 9 nucleotides line up with TRBD1. The CDR3 sequence is 14 residues long. V shed 6 bases and J 5 bases; nucleotides not matched to a gene: 8. Germline CDR1 reads MNHEY; CDR2 reads SVGEGT. The CDR3, as DNA: TGTGCCAGCAGCGTACGGGACAGGGCAAACGAGCAGTACTTC. It translates to CASSVRDRANEQYF.

J is TRBJ2-1 and V is TRBV5-1; D not certain. This CDR3 contains 13 residues. Germline V gene data show CDR1 as SGHRS and CDR2 as YFSETQ. Trimming removed 0 bases from V and 9 bases from J, with 10 bases in between. As DNA, the CDR3 is TGCGCCAGCAGCTTGGAAACGGCCTCTGAGCAGTTCTTC. Its protein product is CASSLETASEQFF.

In its sample, this clonotype was seen a few times. This chain uses TRBV6-2 or TRBV6-3 with TRBJ2-7, with no clear D. This CDR3 has 14 amino acids. The V end was cut by 2 bases, the J end by 2 bases, with 10 bases between. Germline CDR1 reads MNHEY; CDR2 reads SVGEGT. This CDR3 reads CASSYPDRPYEQYF. The CDR3 coding sequence is TGTGCCAGCAGTTACCCGGACCGGCCCTACGAGCAGTACTTC.

The V and J genes are TRBV7-9 and TRBJ1-1; TRBD1 is a possible D gene (5 bases). The germline gives CDR1 SEHNR, CDR2 FQNEAQ (reference sequence). V was pared by 4 bases and J by 1 base, with 10 bases between. The CDR3 sequence is 14 residues long. CDR3 DNA: TGTGCCAGCAGCTCAACGACAGCGAACACTGAAGCTTTCTTT. Translating gives CASSSTTANTEAFF.

The chain links TRBV10-3 to TRBJ1-2; 8 bases align to TRBD1. The CDR3 totals 14 residues. Germline CDR1 is ENHRY and CDR2 is SYGVKD. Trimming at V came to 6 bases and at J to 7 bases, leaving 10 bases not matched to a gene. The CDR3 coding sequence is TGTGCCATCAGGCAGGGGGCCGCTATATCTGGCTACACCTTC. Its protein is CAIRQGAAISGYTF.

The chain carries TRBV27 and TRBJ2-3; no firm D call. This CDR3 has 13 amino acids. Per the germline V gene, CDR1 is MNHEY and CDR2 is SMNVEV (reference sequence). Trimming stripped 6 bases from V and 6 bases from J, with 13 bases between. The CDR3 here is CASSPASRDTQYF. The DNA for the CDR3 is TGTGCCAGCAGCCCCGCGAGTCGCGATACGCAGTATTTT.

The chain couples TRBV12-3 or TRBV12-4 to TRBJ2-5; 9 nucleotides agree with TRBD2. This CDR3 spans 12 amino acids. After removal of 6 bases from V and 11 bases from J, the junction contained 7 bases not matched to a gene. CDR3 coding DNA: TGTGCCAGCAGGTTTGAGCGGGGGGAGCAGTACTTC. This gives the protein CASRFERGEQYF.

This clonotype was seen a handful of times. The chain has TRBV9 and TRBJ1-6; D gene unclear. The germline gives CDR1 SGDLS, CDR2 YYNGEE. The CDR3 contains 15 residues. Between the trimmed V and J ends, which lost 0 bases and 10 bases, there was a span of 14 bases. DNA for the CDR3: TGTGCCAGCAGCGTAGCTACGTTGGGGAGCTCACCCCTCCACTTT. Residues: CASSVATLGSSPLHF.

There are a few counts of this clonotype. As DNA, the CDR3 is TGTGCCAGCAGCCCTCCCGGGGGTCATTTTATGGTACCCCTCCACTTT. Its translation: CASSPPGGHFMVPLHF. V usage is TRBV7-9 and J usage is TRBJ1-6, with D perhaps matching TRBD1 (5 bases). Germline V lookup: CDR1 SEHNR, CDR2 FQNEAQ (reference sequence). Deletions cut 5 bases from V and 12 bases from J, with 23 bases between. This CDR3 has 16 residues.

The rearrangement joins TRBV7-8 to TRBJ2-3; D not resolved. Trimming cost V 5 bases and J 4 bases, with 13 bases left between them. The V gene's germline CDR1 is SGHVS and CDR2 FQNEAQ. CDR3 length: 14 residues. The chain's CDR3 is CASSPFALSDTQYF. CDR3 nucleotide sequence: TGTGCCAGCAGCCCCTTCGCGTTGTCAGATACGCAGTATTTT. Variable domain in full (rest from reference TRBV7-8 and TRBJ2-3): GAGVSQSPRYKVAKRGQDVALRCDPISGHVSLFWYQQALGQGPEFLTYFQNEAQLDKSGLPSDRFFAERPEGSVSTLKIQRTQQEDSAVYLCASSPFALSDTQYFGPGTRLTVL.

The chain uses TRBV27 and TRBJ2-6, with D perhaps matching TRBD1 (6 bases). Trimming shortened V by 4 bases and J by 2 bases, and 12 bases separated the two germline ends. The germline V gene encodes CDR1 MNHEY and CDR2 SMNVEV (reference sequence). This CDR3 spans 16 amino acids. The CDR3 sequence: CASSSSPGAGANVLTF. DNA for the CDR3: TGTGCCAGCAGTTCAAGCCCAGGGGCTGGGGCCAACGTCCTGACTTTC.

V is TRBV28 and J is TRBJ2-1; D gene ambiguous. The CDR3 is made up of 13 amino acids. Trimming shortened V by 3 bases and J by 6 bases, and 9 bases separated the two germline ends. Germline CDR1 is MDHEN and CDR2 is SYDVKM. The CDR3 nucleotides read TGTGCCAGCAGTTTTATGGGGATCAATGAGCAGTTCTTC. Translating gives CASSFMGINEQFF.

The DNA of the CDR3 is TGCAGTGCTAGAGAGTCGGGACGCCAAGAGACCCAGTACTTC. It translates to CSARESGRQETQYF. The chain employs TRBV20-1 and TRBJ2-5; possibly TRBD1 or TRBD2 for D (5 bases each). CDR3 size: 14 residues. Trimming took 0 bases from V and 1 from J, leaving 9 bases between them. CDR1 is DFQATT and CDR2 is SNEGSKA in the germline V gene (reference sequence).

This chain connects TRBV29-1 to TRBJ2-7; TRBD1 matches 10 bases. The CDR3 has 12 residues. The germline gives CDR1 SQVTM, CDR2 ANQGSEA. The J segment lost 7 bases and the V segment lost 6 bases, leaving 6 bases of the junction unmatched. The CDR3 nucleotides read TGCAGCGTGGGACAGGGGCTGTCGGAGCAGTACTTC. Protein sequence: CSVGQGLSEQYF.

Ten or more counts support this clonotype. The chain recombines TRBV9 with TRBJ2-4; D uncertain. The germline V gene encodes CDR1 SGDLS and CDR2 YYNGEE. The CDR3 totals 14 residues. Trimming took off 4 bases at V and 3 bases at J, with 11 bases between the two ends. The CDR3 DNA follows: TGTGCCAGCAGCCCTTTGAACTACAAAAACATTCAGTACTTC. Amino acids: CASSPLNYKNIQYF.

The J gene is TRBJ2-4, the V gene TRBV28; possibly TRBD1 for D (6 bases). The CDR3 has 16 amino acids. V lost 3 bases and J 1 base, leaving 13 bases between the germline ends. CDR1 is MDHEN, CDR2 SYDVKM, per germline. The CDR3 sequence is CASSFTGSTAKNIQYF. CDR3 coding DNA: TGTGCCAGCAGTTTCACAGGGTCGACGGCCAAAAACATTCAGTACTTC.

This clonotype was seen a handful of times. V gene TRBV6-6 combines with J gene TRBJ2-1, with 10 bases fitting TRBD1. The germline V gene encodes CDR1 MNHNY and CDR2 SVGAGI (reference sequence). Trimming at V came to 5 bases and at J to 8 bases, leaving 9 bases not matched to a gene. The CDR3 sequence is 15 residues long. The CDR3 loop reads CASSGTGVDKDEQFF. CDR3 DNA: TGTGCCAGCAGTGGGACAGGGGTGGATAAGGATGAGCAGTTCTTC.

The CDR3 nucleotides are TGTGCCAGCAGCTTAGAGGGGCAGGGCCACTATAGCAATCAGCCCCAGCATTTT. This encodes CASSLEGQGHYSNQPQHF. The chain is built from TRBV7-9 and TRBJ1-5, with D possibly TRBD1 on 5 matching bases. V was cut by 1 base and J by 0 bases, with 16 bases left in between. The CDR3 runs 18 residues. Germline V gives CDR1 SEHNR, CDR2 FQNEAQ (reference sequence).

The rearrangement joins TRBV4-2 to TRBJ2-4, with D tentatively TRBD1 (6 bases). Germline values: CDR1 LGHNA, CDR2 YNFKEQ. Trimming removed 4 bases at V and 13 bases at J, with 20 bases between. The CDR3 loop spans 14 amino acids. The CDR3 sequence: CASSLGTGQDTQYF. CDR3 nucleotides: TGTGCCAGCAGCCTAGGGACGGGACAAGACACCCAGTACTTC.

This clonotype has just a few counts. The chain carries TRBV6-5 and TRBJ2-5; 9 positions match TRBD1. The CDR3 consists of 14 residues. Per the germline V gene, CDR1 is MNHEY and CDR2 is SVGAGI. V was pared by 6 bases and J by 3 bases, with 5 bases of the junction left unmatched. The CDR3 nucleotides read TGTGCCAGCAGACGGGACAGGGTTAAAGAGACCCAGTACTTC. It specifies CASRRDRVKETQYF.

This clonotype has just a few counts. The V gene is TRBV4-3, the J gene TRBJ1-4; tentatively, D is TRBD1 (5 bases). CDR3 length: 16 amino acids. The germline gives CDR1 LGHNA, CDR2 YSLEER. Trimming took off 4 bases at V and 4 bases at J, with 16 bases between the two ends. This chain's CDR3 is CASSPGATRNNEKLFF. The CDR3 nucleotides are TGCGCCAGCAGCCCCGGGGCGACGCGGAATAATGAAAAACTGTTTTTT.